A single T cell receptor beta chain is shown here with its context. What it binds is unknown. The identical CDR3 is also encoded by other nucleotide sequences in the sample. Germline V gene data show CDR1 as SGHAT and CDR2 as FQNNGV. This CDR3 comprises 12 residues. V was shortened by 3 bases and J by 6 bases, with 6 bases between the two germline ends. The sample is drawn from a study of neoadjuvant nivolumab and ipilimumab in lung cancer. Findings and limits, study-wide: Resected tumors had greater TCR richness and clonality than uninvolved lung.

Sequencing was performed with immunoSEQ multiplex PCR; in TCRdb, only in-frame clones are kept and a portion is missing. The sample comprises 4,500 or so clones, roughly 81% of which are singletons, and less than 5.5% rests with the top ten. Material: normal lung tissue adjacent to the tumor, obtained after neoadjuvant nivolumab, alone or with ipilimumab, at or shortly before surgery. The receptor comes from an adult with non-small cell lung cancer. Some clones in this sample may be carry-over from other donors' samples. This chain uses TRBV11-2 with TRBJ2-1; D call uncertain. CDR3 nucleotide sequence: TGTGCCAGCAGCTTTGAACGCAATGAGCAGTTCTTC. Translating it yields CASSFERNEQFF.